The 22 T cell receptor beta chains reported below all come from one sample, sequenced in a study of T-cell reconstitution after alpha-beta-depleted transplantation in children. Using unique molecular identifiers, the investigators prepared the TCRbeta library. Via MiXCR, TCRdb re-called the PCR reads, giving one row per CDR3 protein. The table lists around 490,000 distinct CDR3 sequences, over 9.5% of them singletons, with 14% in the top ten. This sample comprised PBMCs, mostly from graft donor cells, obtained 180 days after TCRalphabeta/CD19-depleted stem cell transplant. Source of these receptors: a female patient aged 2-10 years who had a stem cell transplant for aplastic anemia, so the T cells may come from the graft donor.

There are many counts of this clonotype. This rearrangement joins TRBV5-6 to TRBJ2-1; the D call may be TRBD1 or TRBD2 (6 bases each). This CDR3 spans 15 amino acids. The germline V gene has CDR1 SGHDT and CDR2 YYEEEE. V lost 1 base and J 5 bases, leaving 13 bases between the germline ends. For the CDR3, the DNA is TGTGCCAGCAGCTTGAAATGGGGGGCTGACAATGAGCAGTTCTTC. Its protein is CASSLKWGADNEQFF.

This clonotype turned up a few times. The chain uses TRBV24-1 and TRBJ2-2; no clear D. Trimming pared 5 bases from V and 5 bases from J, leaving 17 bases between. The length of the CDR3 is 16 residues. The germline V gene encodes CDR1 KGHDR and CDR2 SFDVKD. CDR3 sequence: CATSAAEPGRTGELFF. DNA of the CDR3: TGTGCCACCAGTGCCGCCGAACCTGGGCGTACCGGGGAGCTGTTTTTT.

The gene calls are TRBV18 and TRBJ1-3; D gene unclear. Germline loops: CDR1 KGHSH, CDR2 LQKENI. Trimming removed 3 bases at V and 0 bases at J, with 3 bases between. This CDR3 is built from 13 residues. DNA for the CDR3: TGTGCCAGCTCACCGACCTCTGGAAACACCATATATTTT. Translated, it gives CASSPTSGNTIYF.

This clonotype occurred a few times. J is TRBJ2-3 and V is TRBV12-3 or TRBV12-4, with D unclear. V lost 4 bases to trimming and J lost 5 bases, with 7 bases between them. The CDR3 is 12 residues long. CDR3 sequence: CASSSFEDTQYF. In DNA, the CDR3 is TGTGCCAGCAGTTCTTTTGAAGATACGCAGTATTTT.

This rearrangement joins TRBV7-9 to TRBJ1-4; tentative D call: TRBD1 (5 bases). The germline V gene has CDR1 SEHNR and CDR2 FQNEAQ (reference sequence). The CDR3 length is 12 residues. V was trimmed by 11 bases and J by 7 bases, leaving 14 bases between them. CDR3 loop: CAGGDLSEKLFF. The DNA of the CDR3 is TGTGCCGGGGGGGATCTCAGTGAAAAACTGTTTTTT.

This clonotype showed up just a few times. The chain combines TRBV20-1 with TRBJ2-5; TRBD2 might be the D (6 bases). Germline lookup yields CDR1 DFQATT and CDR2 SNEGSKA (reference sequence). This CDR3 region has 16 residues. Deletions cut 5 bases from V and 3 bases from J, with 22 bases between. The CDR3 here is CSASPGLRTTKETQYF. For the CDR3, the DNA is TGCAGTGCTTCCCCCGGACTCCGGACTACGAAAGAGACCCAGTACTTC.

The chain recombines TRBV20-1 with TRBJ2-1, with D possibly being TRBD2 (5 bases). V shed 2 bases and J shed 4 bases, with 6 bases lying between them. This CDR3 comprises 12 residues. Germline V gives CDR1 DFQATT, CDR2 SNEGSKA (reference sequence). This CDR3 is CSARPGYNEQFF. In nucleotides, the CDR3 is TGCAGTGCTAGACCGGGATACAATGAGCAGTTCTTC.

The genes are TRBV7-2 and TRBJ1-4; D is unresolved. The CDR3 totals 13 residues. V lost 3 bases to trimming and J lost 8 bases, with 10 bases between them. Germline-derived CDR1 and CDR2 are SGHTA and FQGNSA. CDR3 region: CASSFGSREKLFF. CDR3 nucleotides: TGTGCCAGCAGCTTTGGGAGTAGGGAAAAACTGTTTTTT.

A few counts support this clonotype. The chain joins TRBV28 to TRBJ2-7; D is unresolved. V lost 7 bases to trimming and J lost 0 bases, with 13 bases between them. The germline V gene has CDR1 MDHEN and CDR2 SYDVKM. This CDR3 is 14 amino acids long. The CDR3 is CASKSSSSSYEQYF. The CDR3, as DNA: TGTGCCAGCAAAAGTTCTTCGAGCTCCTACGAGCAGTACTTC. The entire variable domain, with the rest obtained from reference TRBV28 and TRBJ2-7, is as follows: DVKVTQSSRYLVKRTGEKVFLECVQDMDHENMFWYRQDPGLGLRLIYFSYDVKMKEKGDIPEGYSVSREKKERFSLILESASTNQTSMYLCASKSSSSSYEQYFGPGTRLTVT.

The V call is TRBV27, the J call TRBJ1-2; D is unclear. This CDR3 has 13 amino acids. From germline, CDR1 is MNHEY and CDR2 SMNVEV (reference sequence). V was pared by 1 base and J by 3 bases, with 6 bases between. CDR3 in DNA: TGTGCCAGCAGTTTATTACATGACTATGGCTACACCTTC. Translated: CASSLLHDYGYTF.

The rearrangement joins TRBV3-1 to TRBJ2-1, with D possibly being TRBD2 (7 bases). The CDR3 runs to 17 residues. V lost 4 bases, J lost 3 bases, and 19 bases lay in between. Germline V CDR1 and CDR2: LGHDT, YNNKEL (reference sequence). This CDR3 is CASSPLPAGALYNEQFF. The CDR3 DNA is TGTGCCAGCAGCCCTCTCCCTGCGGGGGCCCTCTACAATGAGCAGTTCTTC.

This clonotype was detected a few times. The chain combines TRBV10-3 with TRBJ2-1; D is unclear. The V end lost 2 bases, the J end lost 0 bases, and 8 bases lay between the germline ends. The CDR3 has 15 residues. Germline V gene data show CDR1 as ENHRY and CDR2 as SYGVKD. The CDR3 region has the DNA TGTGCCATCAGTGAGAGCTCGAGCTCCTACAATGAGCAGTTCTTC. It codes for CAISESSSSYNEQFF.

This clonotype turned up a few times. The chain combines TRBV5-8 with TRBJ1-5, with D possibly TRBD1 on 6 matching bases. The CDR3 has 16 residues. Trimming took 4 bases from V and 4 from J, leaving 18 bases between them. Germline V gene lookup returns CDR1 SGHTS and CDR2 YDEGEE. CDR3 residues: CASSANPGHLNQPQHF. CDR3 nucleotide sequence: TGTGCCAGCAGCGCAAATCCGGGACACCTTAATCAGCCCCAGCATTTT.

J is TRBJ1-1 and V is TRBV4-3, with D possibly matching TRBD1 (5 bases). CDR1 and CDR2 (germline): LGHNA, YSLEER. V was clipped by 0 bases and J by 8 bases, with 16 bases between them. The CDR3 has 15 residues. CDR3 nucleotide sequence: TGCGCCAGCAGCCAAGATTTGGGACGGATGCTAGAAGCTTTCTTT. Translation: CASSQDLGRMLEAFF.

The sample holds a few counts of this clonotype. This chain uses TRBV6-1 with TRBJ2-1; 7 bases are shared with TRBD2. Germline lookup yields CDR1 MNHNS and CDR2 SASEGT. Unmatched junction bases numbered 9, after V lost 7 bases and J lost 6 bases. The CDR3 consists of 14 residues. CDR3 sequence (DNA): TGTGCCAGCAACCTAGGACTAGTGGGCAATGAGCAGTTCTTC. It translates to CASNLGLVGNEQFF.

This clonotype was detected only a few times. V and J are TRBV9 and TRBJ2-2, with a possible D match to TRBD2 (5 bases). Per the germline V gene, CDR1 is SGDLS and CDR2 is YYNGEE. V lost 0 bases, J lost 4 bases, and 13 bases lay in between. The CDR3 has 16 amino acids. For the CDR3, the DNA is TGTGCCAGCAGCGTAGTTAGTTCAGCGGCCACCGGGGAGCTGTTTTTT. Translation gives CASSVVSSAATGELFF.

CDR3 DNA sequence: TGTGCCAGCAGCAAAGCGGGGGGGGAGAAGGTGTACGGGAACACTGAAGCTTTCTTT. Translated, it gives CASSKAGGEKVYGNTEAFF. The V call is TRBV21-1, the J call TRBJ1-1; the listed D gene, TRBD1, was not tested against the DNA. TRBV21-1 represents a pseudogene. CDR3 length equals 19 residues.

This clonotype has at least ten counts. The V call is TRBV20-1, the J call TRBJ2-2; TRBD1 is a possible D gene (5 bases). V was cut by 3 bases and J by 5 bases, with 10 bases left in between. Germline values: CDR1 DFQATT, CDR2 SNEGSKA (reference sequence). The CDR3 is 13 amino acids. This CDR3 is CSASQGWTGELFF. CDR3 in DNA: TGCAGTGCTAGCCAGGGATGGACCGGGGAGCTGTTTTTT.

This clonotype was found a few times. The gene calls are TRBV20-1 and TRBJ2-1, with unresolved D. CDR3 length: 14 residues. Trimming took 0 bases from V and 4 from J, leaving 10 bases between them. Germline CDR1 and CDR2: DFQATT and SNEGSKA (reference sequence). DNA for the CDR3: TGCAGTGCTAGAGATCGAGCTGGGTACAATGAGCAGTTCTTC. Translation gives CSARDRAGYNEQFF.

A few counts support this clonotype. The chain has TRBV30 and TRBJ2-1; D not certain. The length of the CDR3 is 13 residues. Trimming shortened V by 0 bases and J by 7 bases, and 10 bases separated the two germline ends. Looked up from germline, CDR1 is GTSNPN and CDR2 is SVGIG (reference sequence). The CDR3 region has the DNA TGTGCCTGGAGTGTTCAGGTCGGTAATGAGCAGTTCTTC. As protein: CAWSVQVGNEQFF.

This clonotype has a count of ten or more. The V and J genes are TRBV29-1 and TRBJ2-3; 8 bases match TRBD2. CDR3 length: 13 amino acids. Germline CDR1 SQVTM, CDR2 ANQGSEA. J was trimmed by 3 bases and V by 5 bases; bases with no gene match: 4. CDR3 loop: CSVRPSGTDTQYF. CDR3 nucleotides: TGCAGCGTTCGTCCTAGCGGGACAGATACGCAGTATTTT.

CDR3 nucleotides: TGTGCCAGCAGCCAAGAGGGACTAGCGAAAAATGAGCAGTTCTTC. Translated: CASSQEGLAKNEQFF. The chain couples TRBV4-2 to TRBJ2-1; 10 bases agree with TRBD2. V lost 0 bases and J lost 7; bases outside the gene matches: 3. Germline CDR1 is LGHNA and CDR2 is YNFKEQ. The CDR3 is 15 amino acids.